Listed below are T cell receptor beta chains from one sample, sequenced in a study of CD8+CD57+ T cells in acquired aplastic anemia. Each CDR3 protein gets one entry after TCRdb re-called the reads with MiXCR. The table has some 64,000 distinct CDR3 sequences, 55% seen once. Material: sorted CD4+, CD8+, or CD8+CD57+ T cells (not recorded which) from PBMCs. The receptor source for this set is a human donor in good health, serving as a control. CDR3s include the opening cysteine and the closing phenylalanine or tryptophan. A D gene is named only where the DNA matches it firmly. Not every row has a clone size; where given, it reads once, few, many or a size class.

v_gene	j_gene	abundance	d_gene	CDR3aa	CDR3nt
TRBV25-1	TRBJ1-1	NA	NA	CATSGLLNTEAFF	TGTGCCACCTCGGGCTTACTGAACACTGAAGCTTTCTTT
TRBV20-1	TRBJ1-1	NA	NA	CSARDSLNTEAFF	TGCAGTGCTAGAGACAGCCTGAACACTGAAGCTTTCTTT
TRBV12-3/TRBV12-4	TRBJ1-3	few	NA	CASSLGGAGNTIYF	TGTGCCAGCAGTTTAGGGGGAGCTGGAAACACCATATATTTT
TRBV25-1	TRBJ2-7	NA	TRBD1	CASSSPSGQGGTYEQYF	TGTGCCAGCAGCTCCCCCTCGGGACAGGGTGGGACCTACGAGCAGTACTTC
TRBV3-1	TRBJ2-1	many	NA	CASSQTARGEQFF	TGTGCCAGCAGCCAGACAGCCCGTGGTGAGCAGTTCTTC
TRBV2	TRBJ1-5	medium-sized	TRBD1	CASSPDRGRTQPQHF	TGTGCCAGCTCTCCAGACAGGGGGCGAACTCAGCCCCAGCATTTT
TRBV10-1	TRBJ2-3	once	TRBD2	CASRGAVGGRGADTQYF	TGCGCCAGCAGGGGGGCCGTTGGCGGGAGGGGCGCAGATACGCAGTATTTT
TRBV19	TRBJ1-1	NA	NA	CASKASRGDTEAFF	TGTGCCAGTAAGGCCTCGCGCGGGGACACTGAAGCTTTCTTT
TRBV29-1	TRBJ1-2	NA	TRBD1	CSVIPTGDNYGYTF	TGCAGCGTTATCCCGACAGGGGATAACTATGGCTACACCTTC
TRBV27	TRBJ1-2	NA	NA	CASSFGLPSNYGYTF	TGTGCCAGCAGTTTTGGGCTCCCCTCTAACTATGGCTACACCTTC
TRBV13	TRBJ2-1	NA	NA	CASSLGGRDNEQFF	TGTGCCAGCAGCTTAGGCGGGCGGGACAATGAGCAGTTCTTC
TRBV7-9	TRBJ1-1	many	NA	CASRRRGQGVLGNTEAFF	TGTGCCAGCAGACGACGGGGGCAGGGAGTGTTGGGGAACACTGAAGCTTTCTTT
TRBV15	TRBJ2-7	medium-sized	NA	CATSRDRGGVGYF	TGTGCCACCAGCAGAGATCGAGGAGGCGTAGGGTACTTC
TRBV7-6	TRBJ2-1	NA	TRBD1	CASSLAGTGGNEQFF	TGTGCCAGCAGCTTGGCCGGGACAGGGGGCAATGAGCAGTTCTTC
TRBV29-1	TRBJ2-1	NA	TRBD2	CSDWTSGKNEQFF	TGCAGCGACTGGACTAGCGGGAAAAATGAGCAGTTCTTC
TRBV29-1	TRBJ1-1	NA	TRBD1	CSGGLQGLGAFF	TGCAGCGGGGGCCTACAGGGGCTAGGAGCTTTCTTT
TRBV29-1	TRBJ1-5	NA	TRBD1	CSAGQGQETQHF	TGCAGCGCAGGACAGGGCCAAGAGACCCAGCATTTT
TRBV25-1	TRBJ2-2	NA	NA	CASSELEGDTGELFF	TGTGCCAGCAGTGAATTGGAGGGAGACACCGGGGAGCTGTTTTTT
TRBV6-5	TRBJ2-3	many	NA	CASILGARTDTQYF	NA
TRBV15	TRBJ1-6	NA	NA	CATGFAGVNSPLHF	TGTGCCACCGGGTTCGCAGGGGTAAATTCACCCCTCCACTTT
TRBV14	TRBJ1-1	many	NA	CASSQDRRVGTEAFF	TGTGCCAGCAGCCAAGATCGCAGGGTGGGCACTGAAGCTTTCTTT
TRBV7-2	TRBJ1-4	NA	NA	CASSPRGTGEKLFF	TGTGCCAGCAGCCCACGAGGGACCGGTGAAAAACTGTTTTTT
TRBV2	TRBJ1-2	NA	NA	CASSEDLGLYGYTF	TGTGCCAGCAGTGAAGATCTGGGGCTCTATGGCTACACCTTC
TRBV2	TRBJ1-6	NA	TRBD1	CASSFDRATNSPLHF	TGTGCCAGCAGCTTTGACAGGGCAACTAATTCACCCCTCCACTTT
TRBV11-2	TRBJ2-7	NA	TRBD2	CASSLLGTSGSYEQYF	TGTGCCAGCAGCTTATTAGGGACTAGCGGGAGCTACGAGCAGTACTTC
TRBV5-6	TRBJ2-7	many	NA	CASSLINGYEQYF	TGTGCCAGCAGCTTGATAAACGGCTACGAGCAGTACTTC
TRBV6-1	TRBJ2-7	many	TRBD2	CASSGLAGVGSEQYF	TGTGCCAGCAGCGGACTAGCGGGAGTGGGGAGCGAGCAGTACTTC
TRBV2	TRBJ2-2	once	NA	CASSEALGDLFF	TGTGCCAGCAGTGAAGCGCTGGGGGATCTGTTTTTT
TRBV18	TRBJ1-1	many	NA	CASSPRDGEAFF	TGTGCCAGCTCACCAAGGGACGGCGAAGCTTTCTTT
TRBV20-1	TRBJ2-1	NA	TRBD2	CSARPSGSYNEQFF	TGCAGTGCTAGGCCTAGCGGGAGCTACAATGAGCAGTTCTTC
TRBV9	TRBJ2-7	NA	NA	CASSVSRYEQYF	TGTGCCAGCAGCGTAAGCAGGTACGAGCAGTACTTC
TRBV20-1	TRBJ2-7	many	NA	CSARASGLLTSYEQYF	TGCAGTGCTAGAGCCTCGGGACTTCTTACCAGCTACGAGCAGTACTTC
TRBV19	TRBJ2-6	many	TRBD1	CASWDRGLGGANVLTF	TGTGCCAGCTGGGACAGGGGGCTGGGAGGGGCCAACGTCCTGACTTTC
TRBV7-2	TRBJ2-1	medium-sized	NA	CASRPAGEQFF	TGTGCCAGCAGGCCCGCTGGGGAGCAGTTCTTC
TRBV7-9	TRBJ1-6	medium-sized	TRBD1	CASSQQGYNSPLHF	TGTGCCAGCAGCCAACAGGGGTATAATTCACCCCTCCACTTT
TRBV19	TRBJ1-5	once	NA	CASSVLHSNQPQHF	TGTGCCAGTAGTGTACTCCATAGCAATCAGCCCCAGCATTTT
TRBV15	TRBJ2-7	NA	NA	CATSRDSATSYEQYF	TGTGCCACCAGCAGAGATTCAGCGACATCCTACGAGCAGTACTTC
TRBV7-8	TRBJ1-1	once	NA	CASTGNSNTEAFF	TGTGCCAGCACCGGAAACTCGAACACTGAAGCTTTCTTT
TRBV2	TRBJ2-5	medium-sized	NA	CASSAGLAETQYF	TGTGCCAGCAGCGCGGGGTTGGCGGAGACCCAGTACTTC
TRBV15	TRBJ1-2	NA	NA	CATSTGGGPLNGYTF	TGTGCCACCAGCACCGGGGGGGGACCCCTGAATGGCTACACCTTC
TRBV7-9	TRBJ2-1	NA	TRBD2	CASSQPGLAGLNEQFF	TGTGCCAGCAGCCAACCGGGACTAGCGGGACTCAATGAGCAGTTCTTC
TRBV13	TRBJ2-7	NA	TRBD1	CASSPGTDHFYEQYF	TGTGCCAGCAGCCCTGGGACAGACCATTTTTACGAGCAGTACTTC
TRBV2	TRBJ1-2	NA	TRBD1	CASSDGQGWNYGYTF	TGTGCCAGCAGTGACGGACAGGGTTGGAACTATGGCTACACCTTC
TRBV20-1	TRBJ2-7	NA	TRBD2	CSARGLAGGLYEQYF	TGCAGTGCTAGGGGCCTAGCGGGAGGTCTTTACGAGCAGTACTTC
TRBV6-1	TRBJ2-7	NA	TRBD2	CASDPTSGDLSSYEQYF	TGTGCCAGTGATCCGACTAGCGGGGACTTAAGCTCCTACGAGCAGTACTTC
TRBV5-5	TRBJ1-2	many	NA	CASSLAGYGYTF	TGTGCCAGCAGCTTGGCCGGCTATGGCTACACCTTC
TRBV15	TRBJ1-3	NA	NA	CATSKPSSGNTIYF	TGTGCCACCAGCAAACCCTCCTCTGGAAACACCATATATTTT
TRBV2	TRBJ2-2	NA	NA	CASKLASTGELFF	TGTGCCAGCAAATTAGCAAGCACCGGGGAGCTGTTTTTT
TRBV2	TRBJ1-5	medium-sized	NA	CASSAQGRNQPQHF	TGTGCCAGCAGTGCGCAGGGCCGCAATCAGCCCCAGCATTTT
TRBV5-6	TRBJ2-7	many	TRBD2	CASSFRTSGRPFYEQYF	TGTGCCAGCAGCTTTAGGACTAGCGGGAGGCCCTTCTACGAGCAGTACTTC
TRBV19	TRBJ1-1	NA	NA	CASSIGDLRGTEAFF	TGTGCCAGTAGTATTGGGGACCTCAGGGGCACTGAAGCTTTCTTT
TRBV7-2	TRBJ1-2	NA	NA	CASSLLSAYGYTF	TGTGCCAGCAGCTTGCTGTCTGCATATGGCTACACCTTC